This T cell receptor beta chain was recovered during a study of vaccination and CD4 T cells after COVID-19 (dated by TCRdb to between 2021 and 2024). Background on the whole study: SARS-CoV-2 positivity had been established in the convalescent patients by nasal swab PCR, and mild disease was recorded in about 9 of these patients and severe disease in one. As controls, cultures received a CEFX viral epitope pool (the positive control), an HIV-1 Nef peptide pool (the negative control), or no peptide at all. Participants received two doses of either the Pfizer-BioNTech BNT162b2 vaccine (n=8) or the Moderna mRNA-1273 vaccine (n=2). The spike-specific CD4+ TCR repertoire was compared before and after mRNA vaccination in nine to ten COVID-19 convalescent patients and a few infection-naive healthy vaccine recipients. The convalescent cohort included six males and four females, with two Hispanic individuals, seven Caucasians, two Asians and one multiracial person. Post-vaccine blood samples were taken a median of about 72 days after the second vaccine dose, with a range of roughly 13 to 250 days. For stimulating the cultures, overlapping spike peptide pools were used, derived from SARS-CoV-2 as well as from the common cold coronaviruses HCoV-NL63, HCoV-OC43 and HCoV-229E. Post-COVID blood samples were collected from convalescent patients a median of approximately 93 days after diagnosis, with a range of about 35 to 170 days.

The paper's findings and limits, for the study overall: In convalescent patients, a median around 86% of post-vaccine SARS-CoV-2-reactive clones were detected only after vaccination, and vaccine-specific priming was suggested by this finding. The study included relatively few convalescent patients and did not analyze early timepoints after natural infection. In convalescent patients, nearly all vaccine-specific clones (304 of 307) were found to be mono-reactive for SARS-CoV-2 spike rather than cross-reactive with common cold coronaviruses. The median number of SARS-CoV-2-reactive clonotypes rose from approximately 20 after infection to 38 after vaccination, but the change was not significant.

Sample treatment or condition, as interpreted from the label and publication: approximately nine-day PBMC culture with coronavirus spike peptide pools or control peptides (ViraFEST assay). The ViraFEST assay, used in the study, expanded antigen-specific T cells with peptide pools and then identified the expanded clonotypes through TCR sequencing. The convalescent patients' positive SARS-CoV-2 PCR tests were from March to December 2020, which was before the Alpha, Beta and Delta variants emerged in the United States. Each well held 2 million to 2.5 million PBMCs cultured with 10 ug/ml peptide pools in IMDM containing around 5.5% human AB serum and around 10 IU/ml IL-2. On days 3 and 7, half of the culture medium was replaced with fresh IL-2-containing medium. After around 11 days of culture, CD4+ T cells were isolated by negative selection using the EasySep CD4+ T cell isolation kit. PBMCs were separated from whole blood using Ficoll-Paque Plus gradient centrifugation and then either used fresh or cryopreserved at -140C. Triplicate wells were generally used for each culture condition.

This clonotype is classified as medium-sized (0.01 to 0.1%). It has no known antigen specificity. The input lacks base qualities; no much larger clone sits a single base away. Library prep was done by PCR. TCR sequencing of DNA from cultured CD4+ T cells used the Oncomine TCR Beta short-read assay at the Johns Hopkins FTIC core. Genomic DNA was extracted from the cultured CD4+ T cells with the QIAamp micro DNA kit. Oncomine TCR Beta libraries from cultured CD4+ T cells were pooled with unique dual indexes and sequenced on an Illumina iSeq 100. On the authors' methods: Non-productive sequences were filtered out, and CDR3s that did not start with C, did not end with F or W, or were shorter than 7 amino acids were discarded. Antigen-specific clonotypes were identified using the MANAFEST web application through comparison of peptide-stimulated wells with reference and other culture wells. An FDR below 0.05, an odds ratio above 5, and a productive frequency above 0.1% in at least two of three replicate wells were required for clones to be considered positive. A clonotype counted as cross-reactive if it showed significant expansion both in the SARS-CoV-2 spike wells and in at least one common cold coronavirus spike condition. Using R version 3.6.1, CDR3 homology was evaluated through Levenshtein distances (stringdist) along with unrooted phylogenetic trees (ape). TCRdb reprocessed the public reads (quality trimming at Q25 with fastp, clone calling with MiXCR) and kept in-frame beta chains. One record per CDR3 amino acid sequence lists the most common genes and DNA. The V and J calls were not made by the authors but by TCRdb's processing. The sample data list around 18,000 distinct CDR3 sequences, and 35% to 40% of these were observed just once. The ten largest clones represent under 15% of the sample.

The germline V gene yields MNHEY for CDR1 and SVGEGT for CDR2. Trimming removed 4 bases from V and 6 bases from J; the gene matches leave 6 bases unexplained. Counted from cysteine to phenylalanine, this CDR3 has 14 amino acids. Only CDR3 DNA remains: 42 bases, in frame from the first base. Sequences were obtained from CD4+ T cells from blood, cultured in vitro. Recombination connected TRBV6-2 or TRBV6-3 to TRBJ1-5, with TRBD1 identical over 7 junction bases. This receptor was identified in a human donor who had recovered from COVID-19. The nucleotide sequence reads as follows: TGTGCCAGCAGTTTGACAGGGCAGGTTCAGCCCCAGCATTTT. Its coded protein is CASSLTGQVQPQHF.